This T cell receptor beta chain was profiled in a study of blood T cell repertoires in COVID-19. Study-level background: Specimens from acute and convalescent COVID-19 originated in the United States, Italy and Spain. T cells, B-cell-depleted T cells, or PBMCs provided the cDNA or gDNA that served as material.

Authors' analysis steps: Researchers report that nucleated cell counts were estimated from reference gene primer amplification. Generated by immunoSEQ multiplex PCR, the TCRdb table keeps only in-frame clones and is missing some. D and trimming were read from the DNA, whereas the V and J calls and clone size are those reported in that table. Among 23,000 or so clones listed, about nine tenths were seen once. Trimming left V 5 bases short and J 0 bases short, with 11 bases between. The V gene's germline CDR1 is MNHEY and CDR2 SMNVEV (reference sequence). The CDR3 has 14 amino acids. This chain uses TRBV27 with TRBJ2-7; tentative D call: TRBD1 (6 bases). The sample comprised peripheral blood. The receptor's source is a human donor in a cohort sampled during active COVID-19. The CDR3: CASSPNRDSYEQYF. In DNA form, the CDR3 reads TGTGCCAGCAGTCCCAACAGGGACTCCTACGAGCAGTACTTC.